The 32 T cell receptor beta chains below were found in one sample sequenced in a study of T cell repertoires in ileal Crohn's disease. Produced via immunoSEQ multiplex PCR; TCRdb's table is partial and in-frame only. The sample comprises 30,000 or so clones, around 80% of which are singletons, and roughly 6% rests with the top ten. Sequenced input: ileal tissue. The receptor source for this set is an adult with Crohn's disease.

The V gene is TRBV6-6, the J gene TRBJ2-2; D is uncertain. The germline gives CDR1 MNHNY, CDR2 SVGAGI (reference sequence). There are 11 residues in the CDR3. Trimming shortened V by 6 bases and J by 6 bases, and 5 bases separated the two germline ends. CDR3 residues: CASRRAGELFF. CDR3 DNA sequence: TGTGCCAGCAGACGGGCCGGGGAGCTGTTTTTT.

The chain is built from TRBV7-8 and TRBJ1-1; D is undetermined. CDR3 length: 14 residues. Trimming left V 6 bases short and J 0 bases short, with 11 bases between. Germline lookup yields CDR1 SGHVS and CDR2 FQNEAQ. As DNA, the CDR3 is TGTGCCAGCAGGATGGGAGGCTTGAACACTGAAGCTTTCTTT. Its protein product is CASRMGGLNTEAFF.

This clone was seen only a few times. The chain links TRBV6-6 to TRBJ2-3; TRBD2 matches 7 bases. Germline CDR1 and CDR2: MNHNY and SVGAGI (reference sequence). The CDR3 consists of 14 residues. J gave up 6 bases and V 6 bases, and 9 bases lay outside the gene matches. The CDR3 reads CASRRGGDRDTQYF. The CDR3 nucleotides read TGTGCCAGCAGGCGCGGGGGAGATCGGGATACGCAGTATTTT.

The chain has TRBV9 and TRBJ2-7, with a weak D call TRBD1 (6 bases). Germline V CDR1 and CDR2: SGDLS, YYNGEE. Trimming cost V 4 bases and J 7 bases, with 18 bases left between them. This CDR3 region has 14 residues. The CDR3 region is CASSPRAGAGEQYF. The CDR3 nucleotides read TGTGCCAGCAGCCCCAGGGCAGGGGCAGGGGAGCAGTACTTC.

The chain's CDR3 is CASTKSGEYEQYF. CDR3 sequence (DNA): TGTGCCAGCACCAAAAGCGGGGAATACGAGCAGTACTTC. This chain joins TRBV6-5 and TRBJ2-5, with 7 bases lining up with TRBD2. The tail of the sequence fits TRBJ2-7 better, so the J call may be wrong. In germline, CDR1 is MNHEY, CDR2 SVGAGI. The CDR3 has 13 residues.

The V call is TRBV4-3, the J call TRBJ2-3; 16 bases line up with TRBD2. V dropped 0 bases and J dropped 0; count of bases not matched to a gene: 3. Looked up from germline, CDR1 is LGHNA and CDR2 is YSLEER. CDR3 length equals 19 residues. CDR3 residues: CASSQDGTSGGASTDTQYF. The CDR3 DNA reads as TGCGCCAGCAGCCAAGATGGGACTAGCGGGGGGGCTAGCACAGATACGCAGTATTTT.

The chain has TRBV7-9 and TRBJ2-3; 10 nucleotides line up with TRBD2. The J segment lost 2 bases and the V segment lost 5 bases, leaving 7 bases of the junction unmatched. The CDR3 consists of 16 residues. The V gene's germline CDR1 is SEHNR and CDR2 FQNEAQ (reference sequence). DNA for the CDR3: TGTGCCAGCAGCCCAGGGACTAGCGCTTCCACAGATACGCAGTATTTT. Translating gives CASSPGTSASTDTQYF.

The chain links TRBV29-1 to TRBJ1-5; 8 bases align to TRBD1. This CDR3 contains 15 residues. The germline CDR1 and CDR2 sequences are SQVTM and ANQGSEA. Losses at the gene ends were 6 bases for V and 5 bases for J; bases not matched to a gene: 12. The CDR3 sequence is CSVLRYNRGDQPQHF. Here the CDR3 DNA reads TGCAGCGTCCTCCGATATAACAGGGGGGATCAGCCCCAGCATTTT. Supplemented by reference TRBV29-1 and TRBJ1-5, the full variable domain reads SAVISQKPSRDICQRGTSLTIQCQVDSQVTMMFWYRQQPGQSLTLIATANQGSEATYESGFVIDKFPISRPNLTFSTLTVSNMSPEDSSIYLCSVLRYNRGDQPQHFGDGTRLSIL.

Only a few counts were recorded for this clone. The chain is built from TRBV6-5 and TRBJ1-2; D may be TRBD1 (5 bases). CDR1 and CDR2 (germline): MNHEY, SVGAGI. Trimming cost V 6 bases and J 2 bases, with 10 bases left between them. The CDR3 length is 13 residues. The CDR3 region has the DNA TGTGCCAGCAGGCTCGACAGAAACTATGGCTACACCTTC. It translates to CASRLDRNYGYTF.

V and J are TRBV4-3 and TRBJ2-1; 10 bases match TRBD2. Germline V lookup: CDR1 LGHNA, CDR2 YSLEER. The trim removed 4 bases at V and 5 bases at J, leaving 11 bases unmatched. This CDR3 has 17 residues. The DNA for the CDR3 is TGCGCCAGCAGCCCCTCGGCAGCGGGGGGGATTCACAATGAGCAGTTCTTC. As protein: CASSPSAAGGIHNEQFF.

J is TRBJ2-3 and V is TRBV5-1; 9 positions match TRBD2. CDR1 and CDR2 (germline): SGHRS, YFSETQ. The V gene end was trimmed by 3 bases and the J gene end by 4 bases; junction bases not matched to a gene: 3. The CDR3 runs to 14 residues. The CDR3 spells CASSSGLAADTQYF. The CDR3 region has the DNA TGCGCCAGCAGCTCGGGACTAGCAGCAGATACGCAGTATTTT.

The chain combines TRBV18 with TRBJ2-4; D is uncertain. V gave up 2 bases and J gave up 8 bases, with 10 bases separating them. CDR1 and CDR2 (germline): KGHSH, LQKENI. The CDR3 sequence is 13 residues long. The CDR3: CASSPDPRDIQYF. The DNA for the CDR3 is TGTGCCAGCTCACCAGACCCTAGAGACATTCAGTACTTC.

The DNA of the CDR3 is TGTGCCAGCAATCAACAGGGGGGTTCAGATACGCAGTATTTT. Amino acid sequence: CASNQQGGSDTQYF. The rearrangement links TRBV27 to TRBJ2-3; 8 bases are shared with TRBD1. This CDR3 has 14 residues. Trimming at V came to 7 bases and at J to 4 bases, leaving 7 bases not matched to a gene. Germline CDR1 reads MNHEY; CDR2 reads SMNVEV (reference sequence).

This chain connects TRBV5-4 to TRBJ2-1; 11 nucleotides align to TRBD2. This CDR3 comprises 15 residues. Germline V lookup: CDR1 SGHNT, CDR2 YYREEE (reference sequence). The ends lost 1 base at V and 5 bases at J; junction bases unmatched: 2. CDR3 protein: CASSLTSGGDNEQFF. CDR3 nucleotide sequence: TGTGCCAGCAGCTTGACTAGCGGGGGAGACAATGAGCAGTTCTTC.

This chain links TRBV4-3 with TRBJ1-5; TRBD1 is a possible D gene (5 bases). V lost 0 bases and J lost 6, with 6 bases in between. Germline assignment: CDR1 LGHNA and CDR2 YSLEER. This CDR3 has 13 amino acids. The CDR3 bases are TGCGCCAGCAGCCAAGATCAGGGTCAGCCCCAGCATTTT. Translated, it gives CASSQDQGQPQHF.

This clone was seen a single time. The J gene is TRBJ2-2, the V gene TRBV7-3; D is ambiguous. Germline-derived CDR1 and CDR2 are SGHTA and FQGTGA. The CDR3 sequence is 11 residues long. V was trimmed by 5 bases and J by 7 bases, leaving 5 bases between them. CDR3 in DNA: TGTGCCAGCAGCCTGAGCGGGGAGCTGTTTTTT. It translates to CASSLSGELFF. Complete variable domain (other parts from reference TRBV7-3 and TRBJ2-2): GAGVSQTPSNKVTEKGKYVELRCDPISGHTALYWYRQSLGQGPEFLIYFQGTGAADDSGLPNDRFFAVRPEGSVSTLKIQRTERGDSAVYLCASSLSGELFFGEGSRLTVL.

The chain uses TRBV6-6 and TRBJ2-5; 11 bases are a match to TRBD1. The tail of the sequence fits TRBJ2-7 better, so the J call may be wrong. The CDR3 is 15 amino acids. Germline V gene sequence: CDR1 MNHNY, CDR2 SVGAGI (reference sequence). Here the CDR3 reads CASSSTGTGGNEQYF. As DNA, the CDR3 is TGTGCCAGCAGTTCGACCGGGACAGGGGGTAACGAGCAGTACTTC.

This clone was recorded once. The chain joins TRBV9 to TRBJ2-5, with 8 bases lining up with TRBD1. Germline loops: CDR1 SGDLS, CDR2 YYNGEE. V shed 4 bases and J 3 bases; nucleotides not matched to a gene: 5. The CDR3 spans 14 residues. CDR3 nucleotides: TGTGCCAGCAGCATCCAGGGGGCGGAAGAGACCCAGTACTTC. Translating it yields CASSIQGAEETQYF.

This clone was found a few times. The same CDR3 is also encoded by other DNA sequences in this sample. The chain joins TRBV6-6 to TRBJ1-5; 9 bases fit TRBD1. This CDR3 has 16 residues. V shed 1 base and J 6 bases; nucleotides not matched to a gene: 7. Germline CDR1 is MNHNY and CDR2 is SVGAGI (reference sequence). CDR3 DNA: TGTGCCAGCAGTTACTACGGGACAGGGCGGGCTCAGCCCCAGCATTTT. It translates to CASSYYGTGRAQPQHF.

The J gene is TRBJ1-2, the V gene TRBV6-5; D is undetermined. Trimming removed 7 bases at V and 4 bases at J, with 4 bases between. Germline V lookup: CDR1 MNHEY, CDR2 SVGAGI. The CDR3 is 10 residues long. This CDR3 reads CASTSYGYTF. CDR3 in DNA: TGTGCCAGCACGAGCTATGGCTACACCTTC.

V usage is TRBV5-6 and J usage is TRBJ2-7; 7 bases map to TRBD1. CDR3 length: 15 residues. With V trimmed by 1 base and J by 2 bases, 6 bases remained unmatched. CDR1 is SGHDT and CDR2 is YYEEEE in the germline V gene. CDR3 nucleotides: TGTGCCAGCAGCTTGACGACAGGGTTTACCTACGAGCAGTACTTC. Its translation is CASSLTTGFTYEQYF.

Of note for this clone: The junction departs from germline at one end; a sequencing error may be responsible. The V gene is TRBV19, the J gene TRBJ2-1; 8 nucleotides match TRBD2. Germline assignment: CDR1 LNHDA and CDR2 SQIVND (reference sequence). This CDR3 has 14 amino acids. Here the CDR3 DNA reads TGTGCCAGTAGAATAGAAGCGGGGGTTAATGAGCAGTTCTTC. Its translation: CASRIEAGVNEQFF.

A single count supports this clone. This sequence joins TRBV29-1 and TRBJ1-1, with 7 bases aligning to TRBD1. Trimming at V came to 8 bases and at J to 0 bases, leaving 9 bases not matched to a gene. The CDR3 is 14 residues long. CDR1 and CDR2 (germline): SQVTM, ANQGSEA. The CDR3 reads CSLMAGGMNTEAFF. CDR3 coding DNA: TGCAGCCTCATGGCAGGGGGAATGAACACTGAAGCTTTCTTT.

This chain joins TRBV10-3 and TRBJ1-2, with 8 bases identical to TRBD1. Germline trimming cut 10 bases from V and 4 bases from J; bases unmatched to any gene: 14. Germline V gives CDR1 ENHRY, CDR2 SYGVKD. The CDR3 contains 15 residues. The CDR3 protein is CASSLQTGVSYGYTF. The CDR3 region has the DNA TGTGCCAGCAGCCTACAGACAGGGGTCTCCTATGGCTACACCTTC.

This clone was recorded a few times. The chain has TRBV11-2 and TRBJ2-7, with no clear D. The V gene lost 1 base and the J gene lost 2 bases, with 12 bases spanning the gap. Germline CDR1 reads SGHAT; CDR2 reads FQNNGV. CDR3 length: 15 residues. This CDR3 is CASSLVADYTYEQYF. CDR3 nucleotides: TGTGCCAGCAGCTTAGTGGCAGATTATACCTACGAGCAGTACTTC.

This clone was recorded once. The chain combines TRBV7-2 with TRBJ2-3; possible D gene TRBD2, 6 bases. In germline, CDR1 is SGHTA, CDR2 FQGNSA. V was trimmed by 6 bases and J by 5 bases, leaving 9 bases between them. This CDR3 is 12 amino acids long. CDR3 sequence (DNA): TGTGCCAGCAGTCCGGAGGGAGATACGCAGTATTTT. It specifies CASSPEGDTQYF.

This clone has only a few counts. V is TRBV5-1 and J is TRBJ1-1, with 11 nucleotides matching TRBD1. Trimming cost V 5 bases and J 5 bases; bases outside gene matches: 5. The germline V gene has CDR1 SGHRS and CDR2 YFSETQ. The CDR3 length is 14 residues. The CDR3 loop is CASSTGQGGTEAFF. CDR3 nucleotides: TGCGCCAGCAGTACGGGACAGGGGGGGACTGAAGCTTTCTTT.

The CDR3 nucleotides are TGTGCCAGCGGGGACAGAAGTAGGGGTACTGAAGCTTTCTTT. Residues: CASGDRSRGTEAFF. The chain carries TRBV6-5 and TRBJ1-1; 7 positions agree with TRBD1. Germline V gives CDR1 MNHEY, CDR2 SVGAGI. V was pared by 8 bases and J by 5 bases, with 11 bases of the junction left unmatched. The CDR3 has 14 amino acids.

The gene calls are TRBV30 and TRBJ2-5; perhaps TRBD2 as D (6 bases). The V gene's germline CDR1 is GTSNPN and CDR2 SVGIG (reference sequence). The germline V and J ends were trimmed by 0 bases and 11 bases, with 10 bases remaining between them. CDR3 length equals 11 residues. CDR3 in DNA: TGTGCCTGGAGTGTGGAGAGCGGGCAGTACTTC. Translated, it gives CAWSVESGQYF.

In DNA form, the CDR3 reads TGTGCCAGTAGCCGCCTCCCGGGACAGGGGGACTATGGCTACACCTTC. Its protein product is CASSRLPGQGDYGYTF. The rearrangement joins TRBV19 to TRBJ1-2, with 11 bases that match TRBD1. Per the germline V gene, CDR1 is LNHDA and CDR2 is SQIVND (reference sequence). Trimming removed 6 bases from V and 3 bases from J; junction bases left unmatched: 9. The CDR3 covers 16 residues.

V gene TRBV2 combines with J gene TRBJ2-5, with unresolved D. The germline gives CDR1 SNHLY, CDR2 FYNNEI. CDR3 length: 13 amino acids. V was trimmed by 3 bases and J by 3 bases, leaving 8 bases between them. This CDR3 is CASSDFRKETQYF. The CDR3 nucleotides are TGTGCCAGCAGTGACTTCAGAAAAGAGACCCAGTACTTC.

This sequence joins TRBV29-1 and TRBJ1-1; 12 bases match TRBD1. Germline loops: CDR1 SQVTM, CDR2 ANQGSEA. V was clipped by 7 bases and J by 1 base; unmatched bases: 10. The CDR3 spans 16 residues. CDR3 sequence: CSASGTGGDQNTEAFF. CDR3 DNA: TGCAGCGCCTCAGGGACAGGGGGCGATCAGAACACTGAAGCTTTCTTT.